This T cell receptor beta chain was sequenced in a study of CD8 T cells in Susac syndrome. Between the trimmed V and J ends, which lost 4 bases and 1 base, there was a span of 13 bases. The germline CDR1 and CDR2 sequences are LNHDA and SQIVND (reference sequence). CDR3 length: 15 residues. 0.5 to 1 ug RNA was reverse transcribed with random hexamers. TCRdb itself ran the immunoSEQ multiplex PCR reads through MiXCR, one entry per CDR3 protein. The profile shows some 300,000 distinct CDR3 sequences, roughly 85% of them singletons. The sequenced sample was CD8+ T cells from PBMCs. This chain joins TRBV19 and TRBJ1-1; a weak D match, TRBD1 (5 bases). The source of this sequence is a human donor with multiple sclerosis. CDR3 nucleotides: TGTGCCAGTAGTACGGCAGGCGGGGGGAACACTGAAGCTTTCTTT. Translating gives CASSTAGGGNTEAFF.